Listed here is a single TCR beta chain. Naive and memory CD4+ T cells were separated from cryopreserved PBMCs. The sample originates from a study of CD4 T cells in relation to SARS-CoV-2 and coronaviruses. Study-level background: Patient ages ranged from 21 to 72, median 38.

TCRdb's table, derived via immunoSEQ multiplex PCR, lists solely in-frame clones and lacks some. The data show about 60,000 clones, 92% seen once. J gave up 5 bases and V 3 bases, and 10 bases lay outside the gene matches. Germline assignment: CDR1 SGHNT and CDR2 YENEEA. There are 16 residues in the CDR3. The sample consisted of naive CD4+ T cells from PBMCs. Documented subset: naive CD4+ T cells isolated by negative enrichment. The TCR originated in an adult with COVID-19. The chain carries TRBV11-3 and TRBJ2-5, with 9 bases fitting TRBD2. The DNA of the CDR3 is TGTGCCAGCAGCTTCCGGACTAGCGAGGGGGGGGAGACCCAGTACTTC. Its translation: CASSFRTSEGGETQYF.